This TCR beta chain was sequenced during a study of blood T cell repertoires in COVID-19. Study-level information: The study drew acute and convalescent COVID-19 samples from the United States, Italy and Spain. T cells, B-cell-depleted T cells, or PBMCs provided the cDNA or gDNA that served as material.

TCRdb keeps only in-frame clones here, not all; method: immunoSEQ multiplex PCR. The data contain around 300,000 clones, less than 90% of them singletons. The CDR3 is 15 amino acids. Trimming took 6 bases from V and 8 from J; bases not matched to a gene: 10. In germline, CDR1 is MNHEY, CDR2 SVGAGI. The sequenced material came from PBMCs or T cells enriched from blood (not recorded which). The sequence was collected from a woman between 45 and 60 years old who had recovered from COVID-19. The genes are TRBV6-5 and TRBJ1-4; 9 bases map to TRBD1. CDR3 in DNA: TGTGCCAGCAGCCAACCCGGGACAGGGAGGGAAAAACTGTTTTTT. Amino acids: CASSQPGTGREKLFF.